The rows below give T cell receptor beta chains drawn from one sample of a study of Ad26.COV2.S vaccination and SARS-CoV-2 variants. Here immunoSEQ multiplex PCR was the method, and the copy in TCRdb shows in-frame clones only, minus some. Among 440,000 or so clones listed, 90% were seen once. The sample in question was peripheral blood, obtained in a trial of Ad26.COV2.S vaccine versus placebo. All receptors come from a person between 18 and 60 years old who received the Ad26.COV2.S COVID-19 vaccine or a placebo. Both conserved end residues are part of each CDR3. D genes are given only for firm matches. Clone size, where shown, is once, few, many, or a class for clones that have expanded.

j_call | d_call | v_call | clone_size | cdr3_nt | cdr3_aa
TRBJ2-1 | TRBD2 | TRBV5-5 | - | TGTGCCAGCAGCCCAGGACTAGCGAACAATGAGCAGTTCTTC | CASSPGLANNEQFF
TRBJ2-2 | - | TRBV24-1 | - | TGTGCCACAAACCAGAACACCGGGGAGCTGTTTTTT | CATNQNTGELFF
TRBJ2-2 | - | TRBV7-3 | - | TGTGCCAGTGCTAGCGTGAACACCGGGGAGCTGTTTTTT | CASASVNTGELFF
TRBJ2-5 | - | TRBV19 | - | TGTGCCAGTAGTAGTAGCCGGGGTAGCCAAGAGACCCAGTACTTC | CASSSSRGSQETQYF
TRBJ2-1 | TRBD2 | TRBV14 | - | TGTGCCAGCAGCCCGGGACTAGTAGCCTTCAATGAGCAGTTCTTC | CASSPGLVAFNEQFF
TRBJ1-6 | TRBD1 | TRBV11-1 | - | TGTGCCAGCAGCCGGGACAGTAATTCACCCCTCCACTTT | CASSRDSNSPLHF
TRBJ1-1 | - | TRBV6-5 | - | TGTGCCAGCAGTTACTTAACGCAGGGTTCCACTGAAGCTTTCTTT | CASSYLTQGSTEAFF
TRBJ2-7 | - | TRBV19 | - | TGTGCCAGGGACAGATCCTACGAGCAGTACTTC | CARDRSYEQYF
TRBJ2-1 | - | TRBV19 | - | TGTGCCAGTAGTACCGATTTGGGCTCCTACAATGAGCAGTTCTTC | CASSTDLGSYNEQFF
TRBJ2-5 | TRBD2 | TRBV29-1 | - | TGCAGCGTCGTGGGGTCGACTAGCGGGAGGGCCTCCCAAGAGACCCAGTACTTC | CSVVGSTSGRASQETQYF
TRBJ2-5 | TRBD1 | TRBV5-5 | - | TGTGCCAGCAGCTGGGGGACAGCGAAGACCCAGTACTTC | CASSWGTAKTQYF
TRBJ2-2 | - | TRBV4-2 | - | TGTGCCAGCAGCCAAGATAGGGGCGGGGAGCTGTTTTTT | CASSQDRGGELFF
TRBJ2-7 | - | TRBV24-1 | - | TGTGCCACCAGTGACACTAACGAGCAGTACTTC | CATSDTNEQYF
TRBJ2-2 | TRBD2 | TRBV4-1 | - | TGCGCCAGCAGCCGGGACCCCACTAGCGGGAGTAGGAACACCGGGGAGCTGTTTTTT | CASSRDPTSGSRNTGELFF
TRBJ2-5 | TRBD2 | TRBV7-9 | - | TGTGCCAGCAGCACCCGGACTAGCAGTGAGACCCAGTACTTC | CASSTRTSSETQYF
TRBJ1-2 | TRBD1 | TRBV28 | - | TGTGCCAGCAGTGGCCTCAGGGGGTCCTCAGCAAACTCAAATGGCTACACCTTC | CASSGLRGSSANSNGYTF
TRBJ1-1 | - | TRBV7-9 | - | TGTGCCAGCAGCTTAACAGCTGAGACTGAAGCTTTCTTT | CASSLTAETEAFF
TRBJ2-1 | - | TRBV28 | - | TGTGCCAGCAGTTCCCCCCCGGCCCCGTTTACTGAGCAGTTCTTC | CASSSPPAPFTEQFF
TRBJ2-5 | - | TRBV2 | few | TGTGCCAGCAGTGCCTATCCGGGAGTTATACAAGAGACCCAGTACTTC | CASSAYPGVIQETQYF
TRBJ2-3 | - | TRBV7-9 | - | TGTGCCAGCAGCTCAAAGGGCCGCTACACAGATACGCAGTATTTT | CASSSKGRYTDTQYF
TRBJ2-3 | - | TRBV5-1 | - | TGCGCCAGCAGCCGGGCATCGACGAGCACAGATACGCAGTATTTT | CASSRASTSTDTQYF
TRBJ2-5 | TRBD1 | TRBV28 | - | TGTGCCAGCAGTCCGGCTAGGACAGGGAAAGAGACCCAGTACTTC | CASSPARTGKETQYF
TRBJ2-2 | - | TRBV3-1/TRBV3-2 | once | TGTGCCAGCAGCCAAACCCCGGCAGGGCGAACCGGGGAGCTGTTTTTT | CASSQTPAGRTGELFF
TRBJ2-1 | TRBD2 | TRBV27 | - | TGTGCCAGCAGTCCGGCGCCTAGCGGGAGGGGTGAGCAGTTCTTC | CASSPAPSGRGEQFF
TRBJ2-7 | TRBD1 | TRBV5-1 | - | TGCGCCAGCAGCTCAGGACAGGGATACTCCTACGAGCAGTACTTC | CASSSGQGYSYEQYF
TRBJ2-2 | TRBD1 | TRBV7-8 | - | TGTGCCAGCAGCTTATTTCGGACAGGGGAGTTCGCCGGGGAGCTGTTTTTT | CASSLFRTGEFAGELFF
TRBJ2-5 | - | TRBV9 | - | TGTGCCAGCAGCGTAGGGCCGACCGGGGGTTGGTCGGCGGAGACCCAGTACTTC | CASSVGPTGGWSAETQYF
TRBJ2-5 | TRBD1 | TRBV19 | - | TGTGCCAGTAGACGTACAGGGGGTTCAGAGACCCAGTACTTC | CASRRTGGSETQYF
TRBJ2-7 | TRBD2 | TRBV7-9 | - | TGTGCCAGCAGCGGGACTAGCGGGGCCCGTCTTTACGAGCAGTACTTC | CASSGTSGARLYEQYF
TRBJ2-1 | TRBD1 | TRBV6-2/TRBV6-3 | - | TGTGCCAGCAGCCGAGGTCACAGGGGGATCTACAATGAGCAGTTCTTC | CASSRGHRGIYNEQFF
TRBJ2-7 | - | TRBV3-1/TRBV3-2 | - | TGTGCCAGCAGCCCAGGGTCCCCCTACGAGCAGTACTTC | CASSPGSPYEQYF
TRBJ1-3 | - | TRBV14 | - | TGTGCCAGCAGCCATCTCGGGACACCTGGAAACACCATATATTTT | CASSHLGTPGNTIYF
TRBJ2-3 | TRBD2 | TRBV7-9 | - | TGTGCCAGCAGCATGGGACTAGCGGCTAGCACAGATACGCAGTATTTT | CASSMGLAASTDTQYF
TRBJ2-3 | TRBD2 | TRBV5-1 | once | TGCGCCAGCAGCCTACTAGCGGGACGATTCACAGATACGCAGTATTTT | CASSLLAGRFTDTQYF
TRBJ2-3 | - | TRBV5-8 | - | TGTGCCAGCAGATCAAACTTAGGACTTGACACAGATACGCAGTATTTT | CASRSNLGLDTDTQYF
TRBJ2-1 | - | TRBV9 | few | TGTGCCAGCAGCGTCCGGGGAAACTCCTACAATGAGCAGTTCTTC | CASSVRGNSYNEQFF
TRBJ2-2 | - | TRBV15 | once | TGTGCCACCAGCAGAGGCGGAACCGGGGAGCTGTTTTTT | CATSRGGTGELFF
TRBJ2-3 | - | TRBV18 | - | TGTGCCAGCTCACCACTGGGCAGTTCAGATACGCAGTATTTT | CASSPLGSSDTQYF
TRBJ2-2 | TRBD1 | TRBV27 | - | TGTGCCAGCAGTTGGGACAGGGCCGGGGAGCTGTTTTTT | CASSWDRAGELFF
TRBJ2-1 | - | TRBV4-2 | once | TGTGCCAGCAGCCAAGAATATCGTACTAGCTCCTACAATGAGCAGTTCTTC | CASSQEYRTSSYNEQFF